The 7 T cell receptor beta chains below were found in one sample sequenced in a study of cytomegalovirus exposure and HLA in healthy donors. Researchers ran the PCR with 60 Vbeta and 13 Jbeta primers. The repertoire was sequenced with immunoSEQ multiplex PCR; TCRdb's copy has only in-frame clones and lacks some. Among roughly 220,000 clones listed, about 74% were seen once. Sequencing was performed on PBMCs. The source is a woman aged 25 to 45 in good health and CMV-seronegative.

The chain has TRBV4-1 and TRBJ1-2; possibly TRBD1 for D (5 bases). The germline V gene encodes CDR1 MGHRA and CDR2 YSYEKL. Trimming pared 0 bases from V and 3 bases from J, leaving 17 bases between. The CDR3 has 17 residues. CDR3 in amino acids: CASSQEISQQGDYGYTF. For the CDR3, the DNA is TGCGCCAGCAGCCAAGAAATTTCACAGCAAGGGGACTATGGCTACACCTTC.

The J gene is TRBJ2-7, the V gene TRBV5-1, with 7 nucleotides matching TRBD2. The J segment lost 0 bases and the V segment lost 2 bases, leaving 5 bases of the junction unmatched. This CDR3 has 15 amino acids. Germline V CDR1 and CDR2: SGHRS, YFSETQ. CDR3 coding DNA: TGCGCCAGCAGCTTTTGGGCGGGAGTCTCCTACGAGCAGTACTTC. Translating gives CASSFWAGVSYEQYF. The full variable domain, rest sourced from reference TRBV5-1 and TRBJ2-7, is KAGVTQTPRYLIKTRGQQVTLSCSPISGHRSVSWYQQTPGQGLQFLFEYFSETQRNKGNFPGRFSGRQFSNSRSEMNVSTLELGDSALYLCASSFWAGVSYEQYFGPGTRLTVT.

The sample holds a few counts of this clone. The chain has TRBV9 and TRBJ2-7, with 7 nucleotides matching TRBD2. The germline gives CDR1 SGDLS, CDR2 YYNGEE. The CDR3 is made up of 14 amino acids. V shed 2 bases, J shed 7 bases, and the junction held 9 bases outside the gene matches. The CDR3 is CASSVGGRDREQYF. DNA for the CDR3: TGTGCCAGCAGCGTGGGAGGGAGGGATAGGGAGCAGTACTTC.

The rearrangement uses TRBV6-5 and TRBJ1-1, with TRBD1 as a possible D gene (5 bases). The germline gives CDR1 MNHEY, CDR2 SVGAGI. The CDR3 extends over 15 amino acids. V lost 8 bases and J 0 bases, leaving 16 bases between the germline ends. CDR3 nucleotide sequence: TGTGCCAGCTACCGGGTTGGGGGGATGAACACTGAAGCTTTCTTT. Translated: CASYRVGGMNTEAFF.

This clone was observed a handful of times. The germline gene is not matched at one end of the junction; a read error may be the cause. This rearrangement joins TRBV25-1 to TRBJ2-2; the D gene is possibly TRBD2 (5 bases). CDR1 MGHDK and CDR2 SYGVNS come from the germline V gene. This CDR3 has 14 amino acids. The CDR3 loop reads CARSELANTGEPFF. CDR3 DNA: TGTGCCCGCAGTGAATTGGCGAACACCGGGGAGCCGTTTTTT.

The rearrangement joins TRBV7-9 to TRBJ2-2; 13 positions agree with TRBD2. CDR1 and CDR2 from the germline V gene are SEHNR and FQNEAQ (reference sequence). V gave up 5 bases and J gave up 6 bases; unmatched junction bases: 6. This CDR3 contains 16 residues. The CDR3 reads CASSRLAGGSAGELFF. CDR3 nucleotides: TGTGCCAGCAGCAGACTAGCGGGAGGATCGGCCGGGGAGCTGTTTTTT.

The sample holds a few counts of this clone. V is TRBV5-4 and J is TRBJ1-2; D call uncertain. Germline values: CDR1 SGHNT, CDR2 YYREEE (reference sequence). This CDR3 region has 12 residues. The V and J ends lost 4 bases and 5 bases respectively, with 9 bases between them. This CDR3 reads CASSPGSYGYTF. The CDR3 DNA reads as TGTGCCAGCAGCCCGGGGAGTTATGGCTACACCTTC.